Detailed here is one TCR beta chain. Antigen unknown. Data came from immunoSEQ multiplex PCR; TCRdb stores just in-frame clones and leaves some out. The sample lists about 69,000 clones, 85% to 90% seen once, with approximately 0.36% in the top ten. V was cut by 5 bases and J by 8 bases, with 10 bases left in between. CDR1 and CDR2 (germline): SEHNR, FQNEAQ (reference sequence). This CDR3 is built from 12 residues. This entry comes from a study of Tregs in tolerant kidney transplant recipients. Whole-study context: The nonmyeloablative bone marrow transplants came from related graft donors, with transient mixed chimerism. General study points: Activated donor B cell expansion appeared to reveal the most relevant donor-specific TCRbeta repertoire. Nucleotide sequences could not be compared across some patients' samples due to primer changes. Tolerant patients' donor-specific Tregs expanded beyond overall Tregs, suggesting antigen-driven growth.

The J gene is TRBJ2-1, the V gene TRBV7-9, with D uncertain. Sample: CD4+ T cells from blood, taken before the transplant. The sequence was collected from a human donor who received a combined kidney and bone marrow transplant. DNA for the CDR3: TGTGCCAGCAGCCGTCTGGGCGATGAGCAGTTCTTC. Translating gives CASSRLGDEQFF.